These 10 T cell receptor beta chains were sequenced from one sample in a study of T-cell reconstitution after alpha-beta-depleted transplantation in children (dated by TCRdb to the mid-2010s). Library preparation was by PCR. Sequencing was performed on an Illumina HiSeq 2500. TCR libraries were prepared with molecular barcoding, using unique molecular identifiers to normalize TCRbeta repertoire quantification. Starting from the raw public reads, TCRdb applied fastp trimming at Q25, assembled clones with MiXCR and retained in-frame beta chains. Each entry merges the rows of one CDR3 protein and shows their most common DNA and genes. The sample records hundreds of thousands of distinct CDR3 sequences, roughly 14% of which are singletons. The ten largest clones capture approximately 0.8% of the sample. Sample treatment or condition, as interpreted from the label and publication: allogeneic hematopoietic cell transplantation with graft depleted of TCRalphabeta T cells and CD19 B cells.

The source material was PBMCs, sampled before TCRalphabeta/CD19-depleted stem cell transplant. The receptor source for this set is a girl aged 2 to 9 with congenital amegakaryocytic thrombocytopenia, due to receive a stem cell transplant.

This clonotype was counted ten times or more. The chain employs TRBV12-3 or TRBV12-4 and TRBJ2-1; 8 nucleotides align to TRBD2. The V gene end was trimmed by 8 bases and the J gene end by 3 bases; junction bases not matched to a gene: 18. The CDR3 covers 18 residues. CDR3 bases: TGTGCCAGCGGAGTTCGTTCTAGCGGGCCCCGTGGCTACAATGAGCAGTTCTTC. Translated, it gives CASGVRSSGPRGYNEQFF.

The rearrangement uses TRBV5-8 and TRBJ1-1, with 10 bases aligning to TRBD1. The J segment lost 9 bases and the V segment lost 0 bases, leaving 8 bases of the junction unmatched. Germline V lookup: CDR1 SGHTS, CDR2 YDEGEE. CDR3 length: 15 residues. The DNA of the CDR3 is TGTGCCAGCAGCTTGGATGGGACAGGGGACGGAAAAGCTTTCTTT. Translating gives CASSLDGTGDGKAFF.

The chain combines TRBV20-1 with TRBJ2-3; 7 bases line up with TRBD2. The germline V gene has CDR1 DFQATT and CDR2 SNEGSKA (reference sequence). This CDR3 region has 15 residues. The V segment lost 1 base and the J segment 2 bases; nucleotides outside the gene matches: 6. The CDR3 is CSARASGWITDTQYF. As DNA, the CDR3 is TGCAGTGCTAGAGCTAGCGGTTGGATCACAGATACGCAGTATTTT.

About this clonotype itself: One end of the junction fails to match germline, which may point to a read error. The rearrangement links TRBV12-3 or TRBV12-4 to TRBJ2-1; TRBD2 agrees at 10 bases. This CDR3 is built from 18 residues. The CDR3 spells CASCLLPAGGGRYNEQFF. The CDR3 bases are TGTGCCAGCTGTTTACTTCCAGCGGGAGGGGGAAGGTACAATGAGCAGTTCTTC.

This clonotype showed up just a few times. The rearrangement joins TRBV28 to TRBJ2-3; D is possibly TRBD2 (6 bases). The V end was cut by 6 bases, the J end by 9 bases, with 16 bases between. The germline V gene has CDR1 MDHEN and CDR2 SYDVKM. The CDR3 has 13 amino acids. The CDR3 DNA follows: TGTGCCAGCAGGGGGGGTCTCGCGGGAACGCAGTATTTT. Its protein is CASRGGLAGTQYF. Using reference TRBV28 and TRBJ2-3 for the parts outside the CDR3, the full variable domain is DVKVTQSSRYLVKRTGEKVFLECVQDMDHENMFWYRQDPGLGLRLIYFSYDVKMKEKGDIPEGYSVSREKKERFSLILESASTNQTSMYLCASRGGLAGTQYFGPGTRLTVL.

V is TRBV20-1 and J is TRBJ2-7, with D perhaps matching TRBD1 (6 bases). CDR1 DFQATT and CDR2 SNEGSKA come from the germline V gene (reference sequence). Trimming cost V 7 bases and J 3 bases, with 16 bases left between them. The CDR3 is 13 residues long. CDR3 nucleotides: TGCAGTGTCACGACGACAGGAAGCTACGAGCAGTACTTC. As protein: CSVTTTGSYEQYF.

This clonotype was seen once. Lacking the conserved final phenylalanine or tryptophan, this CDR3 likely reflects a read error. It is unclear where the CDR3 begins or ends on the DNA, so no DNA is shown, and the CDR3 is as TCRdb lists it. The chain employs TRBV6-1 and TRBJ2-3; TRBD1 is the table's D call and was not checked against the DNA. CDR1 and CDR2 from the germline V gene are MNHNS and SASEGT. The CDR3 is 13 residues long, ends included. CDR3 residues: CASSATLRDHGAV.

This clonotype was counted a few times. This chain links TRBV20-1 with TRBJ2-2, with TRBD1 identical over 9 bases. V shed 4 bases, J shed 2 bases, and the junction held 5 bases outside the gene matches. CDR1 and CDR2 from the germline V gene are DFQATT and SNEGSKA (reference sequence). The CDR3 is 15 residues long. The CDR3 region is CSATGQGTNTGELFF. DNA for the CDR3: TGCAGTGCTACAGGACAGGGGACTAACACCGGGGAGCTGTTTTTT.

On this clonotype itself: A read error may be the cause here, since a much bigger clone is one base away. The V and J genes are TRBV5-1 and TRBJ2-3; D gene ambiguous. Germline CDR1 reads SGHRS; CDR2 reads YFSETQ. This CDR3 is built from 16 residues. CDR3 amino acids: CASSLESPDSTDTPYF. CDR3 in DNA: TGCGCCAGCAGCTTGGAATCCCCCGACTCCACAGATACGCCGTATTTT.

This clonotype was seen repeatedly, ten times or more. The genes are TRBV30 and TRBJ1-1, with TRBD1 identical over 11 bases. V was clipped by 1 base and J by 6 bases; unmatched bases: 7. The germline gives CDR1 GTSNPN, CDR2 SVGIG (reference sequence). CDR3 size: 15 residues. CDR3 coding DNA: TGTGCCTGGAGTGCGCGGACAGGGGGCGCGCCTGAAGCTTTCTTT. Amino acids: CAWSARTGGAPEAFF.